This entry lists 2 T cell receptor beta chains sequenced from one sample in a study of T cells in Graves' hyperthyroidism and ophthalmopathy. Amplification of TCR beta CDR3 regions used RNA as the template. A set of HTBI primers served as the primers for a first-round RT-PCR of the TCR CDR3. Via MiXCR, TCRdb re-called the multiplex PCR reads, giving one row per CDR3 protein. In the table there are around 700,000 distinct CDR3 sequences, around 20% of which are singletons. The sequenced sample was blood. The receptors were sampled from a woman aged 50 to 65 with Graves' hyperthyroidism that later progressed to Graves' ophthalmopathy.

CDR3 in DNA: TGCGCCAGCAGCCAATCCGGGTGGATGGGACAGTCGAACACTGAAGCTTTCTTT. Translated, it gives CASSQSGWMGQSNTEAFF. The rearrangement uses TRBV4-1 and TRBJ1-1; 7 positions agree with TRBD1. This CDR3 region has 18 residues. V shed 2 bases and J 1 base; nucleotides not matched to a gene: 13. Germline CDR1 is MGHRA and CDR2 is YSYEKL.

This clonotype occurred many times. The chain links TRBV20-1 to TRBJ1-5; TRBD1 might be the D (5 bases). The CDR3 spans 15 residues. V lost 7 bases and J 6 bases, leaving 22 bases between the germline ends. The germline V gene encodes CDR1 DFQATT and CDR2 SNEGSKA (reference sequence). CDR3 protein: CSGIPEAQGGQPQHF. CDR3 coding DNA: TGCAGTGGGATCCCCGAAGCCCAGGGAGGTCAGCCCCAGCATTTT.